This TCR beta chain was sequenced in a study of blood T cells in healthy people across ages. The use of a sample-barcoded 5' primer and a J-beta primer mix characterized a second PCR of roughly 6 to 11 cycles. Each CDR3 protein gets one entry after TCRdb re-called the 5' RACE reads with MiXCR. The data hold 800,000 or so distinct CDR3 sequences, with around 50% observed a single time. The CDR3 covers 15 residues. The germline CDR1 and CDR2 sequences are MNHEY and SMNVEV (reference sequence). The V end lost 2 bases, the J end lost 5 bases, and 15 bases lay between the germline ends. The origin of this receptor is a man at least 80 years old in good health. The chain couples TRBV27 to TRBJ1-1; D ambiguous. The sample consisted of blood. Here the CDR3 reads CASSLVGRVGTEAFF. The CDR3 nucleotides read TGTGCCAGCAGTTTAGTTGGGAGAGTTGGGACTGAAGCTTTCTTT.